These 13 T cell receptor beta chains share one sample of origin, sequenced in a study of cytomegalovirus exposure and HLA in healthy donors. This PCR relied on a set of 60 Vbeta primers and 13 Jbeta primers. Method: immunoSEQ multiplex PCR; TCRdb's copy keeps in-frame clones and lacks some. The data contain some 180,000 clones, around 80% of them seen just once; the ten biggest clones take up 1.5% to 2%. Sequenced sample: PBMCs. These receptors were collected from a man between 18 and 35 years old in good health and CMV-seronegative.

This clone came up once. The chain recombines TRBV4-1 with TRBJ2-1; TRBD1 matches 7 bases. The CDR3 contains 14 residues. With 4 bases clipped from V and 9 bases from J, the junction kept 9 bases outside the gene matches. Looked up from germline, CDR1 is MGHRA and CDR2 is YSYEKL. The chain's CDR3 is CASSPGTDVAEQFF. CDR3 DNA sequence: TGCGCCAGCAGCCCCGGGACAGACGTGGCTGAGCAGTTCTTC.

As DNA, the CDR3 is TGTGCCAGCAGCTCCGGGACAGGGGAGAACATTCAGTACTTC. Translating it yields CASSSGTGENIQYF. The chain couples TRBV5-4 to TRBJ2-4; 10 positions match TRBD1. V was clipped by 3 bases and J by 7 bases; unmatched bases: 4. The CDR3 runs 14 residues. Germline V lookup: CDR1 SGHNT, CDR2 YYREEE (reference sequence).

This chain connects TRBV6-5 to TRBJ2-2; the D is unclear. This CDR3 has 12 residues. CDR1 and CDR2 (germline): MNHEY, SVGAGI. V lost 3 bases, J lost 6 bases, and 5 bases lay in between. The DNA of the CDR3 is TGTGCCAGCAGTTATCGTCCCGGGGAGCTGTTTTTT. Translated: CASSYRPGELFF.

The rearrangement links TRBV4-2 to TRBJ2-3; a possible D gene is TRBD1 (5 bases). The germline V gene encodes CDR1 LGHNA and CDR2 YNFKEQ. This CDR3 has 12 amino acids. V was cut by 1 base and J by 14 bases, with 13 bases left in between. The CDR3 here is CASSQGGPGSYF. The CDR3 DNA reads TGTGCCAGCAGCCAAGGGGGCCCCGGATCGTATTTT.

The chain employs TRBV7-9 and TRBJ2-6; possibly TRBD2 for D (5 bases). In germline, CDR1 is SEHNR, CDR2 FQNEAQ (reference sequence). V lost 8 bases to trimming and J lost 0 bases, with 11 bases between them. The length of the CDR3 is 15 residues. The CDR3 bases are TGTGCCAGCTCCCACGGGATCTCTGGGGCCAACGTCCTGACTTTC. Encoded protein: CASSHGISGANVLTF.

The chain joins TRBV29-1 to TRBJ1-6; 9 nucleotides line up with TRBD1. Germline-derived CDR1 and CDR2 are SQVTM and ANQGSEA. The CDR3 sequence is 14 residues long. With V trimmed by 4 bases and J by 9 bases, 7 bases remained unmatched. CDR3 amino acids: CSVAGTGKSSPLHF. CDR3 DNA sequence: TGCAGCGTTGCCGGGACAGGGAAAAGTTCACCCCTCCACTTT.

This clone showed up just once. This rearrangement joins TRBV28 to TRBJ1-2; D is ambiguous. The V and J ends lost 4 bases and 7 bases respectively, with 10 bases between them. This CDR3 comprises 12 residues. Germline V CDR1 and CDR2: MDHEN, SYDVKM. In DNA form, the CDR3 reads TGTGCCAGCAGTTCAAACGCCGGTGGCTACACCTTC. Amino acids: CASSSNAGGYTF.

The chain uses TRBV10-1 and TRBJ2-3, with 10 bases matching TRBD2. J was trimmed by 0 bases and V by 0 bases; bases with no gene match: 9. This CDR3 comprises 19 residues. CDR1 and CDR2 (germline): WNHNN, SYGVQD (reference sequence). This chain's CDR3 is CASSESGLAGASSTDTQYF. CDR3 nucleotide sequence: TGCGCCAGCAGTGAGTCTGGCCTAGCGGGAGCCTCTAGCACAGATACGCAGTATTTT.

The V and J genes are TRBV30 and TRBJ1-3; D unresolved. V shed 2 bases and J shed 4 bases, with 9 bases lying between them. This CDR3 contains 13 residues. Germline CDR1 is GTSNPN and CDR2 is SVGIG (reference sequence). CDR3 sequence (DNA): TGTGCCTGGAGTCCTTCTTCCGGAAACACCATATATTTT. This encodes CAWSPSSGNTIYF.

This clone was counted a single time. The V call is TRBV7-3, the J call TRBJ2-5; a possible D gene is TRBD1 (5 bases). CDR1 SGHTA and CDR2 FQGTGA come from the germline V gene. Trimming removed 4 bases at V and 1 base at J, with 16 bases between. This CDR3 comprises 16 residues. CDR3 nucleotide sequence: TGTGCCAGCAGCTCAGGGCCCCAGGTGACCCAAGAGACCCAGTACTTC. Encoded protein: CASSSGPQVTQETQYF.

This clone was found a few times. The chain employs TRBV5-6 and TRBJ2-5, with 8 bases aligning to TRBD1. Germline loops: CDR1 SGHDT, CDR2 YYEEEE. The CDR3 has 15 residues. The V and J ends lost 3 bases and 4 bases, in that order; junction bases with no gene match: 8. The CDR3 DNA follows: TGTGCCAGCAGCTCACCTCACAGGGGGATAGAGACCCAGTACTTC. This encodes CASSSPHRGIETQYF. The whole variable domain, remainder taken from reference TRBV5-6 and TRBJ2-5, is DAGVTQSPTHLIKTRGQQVTLRCSPKSGHDTVSWYQQALGQGPQFIFQYYEEEERQRGNFPDRFSGHQFPNYSSELNVNALLLGDSALYLCASSSPHRGIETQYFGPGTRLLVL.

This sequence joins TRBV30 and TRBJ1-1; 7 bases are a match to TRBD1. The germline gives CDR1 GTSNPN, CDR2 SVGIG (reference sequence). After removal of 2 bases from V and 4 bases from J, the junction contained 4 bases not matched to a gene. The CDR3 is 13 amino acids. The CDR3: CAWSTQGGTEAFF. The DNA of the CDR3 is TGTGCCTGGAGTACCCAGGGGGGCACTGAAGCTTTCTTT.

The chain recombines TRBV18 with TRBJ2-7, with TRBD2 matching over 13 bases. There are 16 residues in the CDR3. J lost 2 bases, V lost 0 bases, and 1 base had no gene match. CDR1 and CDR2 (germline): KGHSH, LQKENI. In DNA form, the CDR3 reads TGTGCCAGCTCACCACCAGGGACTAGCGGGGCCTACGAGCAGTACTTC. Translated, it gives CASSPPGTSGAYEQYF.